These 26 T cell receptor beta chains originate from one sample sequenced in a study of CD8+ T cells in alopecia areata. Following RNA extraction, reverse transcription yielded cDNA that acted as the sequencing template. This table comes from immunoSEQ multiplex PCR, and its TCRdb copy is limited to in-frame clones, with some not included. The sample contains over 150,000 clones, about 60% of which appear only once. Treatment given: oral pan-JAK inhibitor, 5-10 mg twice daily. Sequencing used CD8+ T cells sorted from blood, obtained at week 24, from a patient treated with tofacitinib. The receptors derive from a human donor with alopecia areata.

V is TRBV30 and J is TRBJ1-2; D not resolved. Germline V gives CDR1 GTSNPN, CDR2 SVGIG (reference sequence). CDR3 length equals 13 residues. V was pared by 2 bases and J by 2 bases, with 9 bases between. CDR3 protein: CAWSMGQNYGYTF. The CDR3 nucleotides read TGTGCCTGGAGTATGGGTCAGAACTATGGCTACACCTTC.

The chain carries TRBV6-5 and TRBJ2-5; possible D gene TRBD2, 6 bases. CDR1 and CDR2 from the germline V gene are MNHEY and SVGAGI. The CDR3 has 14 residues. With 4 bases removed from V and 4 bases from J, the gap between germline ends came to 13 bases. The CDR3 DNA follows: TGTGCCAGCAGTTGGACTACCCGCGTAGAGACCCAGTACTTC. It is translated as CASSWTTRVETQYF.

V gene TRBV27 combines with J gene TRBJ2-1; 11 bases fit TRBD2. V lost 8 bases and J lost 4; bases outside the gene matches: 7. This CDR3 has 15 amino acids. CDR1 and CDR2 from the germline V gene are MNHEY and SMNVEV (reference sequence). CDR3 sequence (DNA): TGTGCCAGCGGGGAAGGACTAGCGGGTTACAATGAGCAGTTCTTC. Protein sequence: CASGEGLAGYNEQFF.

This clone was found a few times. The V and J genes are TRBV4-1 and TRBJ1-1, with a possible D match to TRBD1 (6 bases). The CDR3 contains 15 residues. V gave up 0 bases and J gave up 8 bases, with 16 bases separating them. The germline V gene has CDR1 MGHRA and CDR2 YSYEKL. The CDR3 here is CASSQDPGAVVEAFF. CDR3 coding DNA: TGCGCCAGCAGCCAAGATCCAGGGGCAGTGGTAGAAGCTTTCTTT.

This clone was seen a few times. The CDR3 DNA sequence: TGCAGCGCCCCGGGACAGGGACCCTACGAGCAGTACTTC. It codes for CSAPGQGPYEQYF. The rearrangement joins TRBV29-1 to TRBJ2-7; 9 bases line up with TRBD1. V shed 7 bases, J shed 2 bases, and the junction held 6 bases outside the gene matches. Per germline, CDR1 SQVTM and CDR2 ANQGSEA. There are 13 residues in the CDR3.

The chain links TRBV30 to TRBJ1-2; D is possibly TRBD1 (5 bases). CDR1 and CDR2 from the germline V gene are GTSNPN and SVGIG (reference sequence). The CDR3 loop spans 13 amino acids. V lost 2 bases to trimming and J lost 7 bases, with 14 bases between them. As DNA, the CDR3 is TGTGCCTGGAGTCCCGGGGCAAGCTTTGGCTACACCTTC. It codes for CAWSPGASFGYTF.

This clone was recorded at least ten times. The DNA for the CDR3 is TGTGCCAGCAGCGTTGGGACCGCACAAGAGACCCAGTACTTC. Amino acids: CASSVGTAQETQYF. The V gene is TRBV9, the J gene TRBJ2-5; either TRBD1 or TRBD2 may fit D (5 bases each). The CDR3 sequence is 14 residues long. The ends were cut back, 2 bases at V and 2 bases at J, with 10 bases in the middle. The V gene's germline CDR1 is SGDLS and CDR2 YYNGEE.

This sequence joins TRBV6-1 and TRBJ2-7; D uncertain. V gave up 2 bases and J gave up 3 bases, with 14 bases separating them. The CDR3 covers 15 residues. Germline CDR1 MNHNS, CDR2 SASEGT. The CDR3 region is CASSEFGRAYYEQYF. CDR3 coding DNA: TGTGCCAGCAGTGAATTTGGCCGGGCCTACTACGAGCAGTACTTC.

The rearrangement links TRBV6-5 to TRBJ1-2; TRBD1 matches 10 bases. The V gene end was trimmed by 0 bases and the J gene end by 8 bases; junction bases not matched to a gene: 6. The CDR3 covers 15 residues. CDR1 is MNHEY, CDR2 SVGAGI, per germline. The CDR3 loop is CASSYSGQGSGGYTF. The CDR3 bases are TGTGCCAGCAGTTACTCGGGACAGGGGAGCGGGGGCTACACCTTC.

The table lists this clone with a few counts. The CDR3 DNA reads as TGTGCCAGCAGCCTAGGGGATTTTGAGCAGTACTTC. Translation gives CASSLGDFEQYF. The chain carries TRBV11-2 and TRBJ2-7; maybe TRBD1 (5 bases). CDR3 length: 12 residues. V shed 5 bases and J shed 7 bases, with 12 bases lying between them. Looked up from germline, CDR1 is SGHAT and CDR2 is FQNNGV.

The J gene is TRBJ1-6, the V gene TRBV4-1; 9 nucleotides match TRBD1. Germline-derived CDR1 and CDR2 are MGHRA and YSYEKL. The CDR3 covers 17 residues. J was trimmed by 3 bases and V by 1 base; bases with no gene match: 4. The CDR3 loop is CASSQAHRGLYNSPLHF. The CDR3 bases are TGCGCCAGCAGCCAAGCCCACAGGGGGCTCTATAATTCACCCCTCCACTTT.

In this sample, this clone turned up a few times. CDR3 sequence reads: CASSPLFPGANVLTF. CDR3 bases: TGTGCCAGCAGCCCCTTGTTTCCTGGGGCCAACGTCCTGACTTTC. J is TRBJ2-6 and V is TRBV27; D unclear. Trimming pared 6 bases from V and 2 bases from J, leaving 11 bases between. The CDR3 sequence is 15 residues long. The germline V gene has CDR1 MNHEY and CDR2 SMNVEV (reference sequence).

The chain has TRBV7-9 and TRBJ1-4, with 9 bases lining up with TRBD1. This CDR3 has 16 amino acids. V trimming: 5 bases; J trimming: 3 bases; junction bases outside the gene matches: 7. Germline loops: CDR1 SEHNR, CDR2 FQNEAQ (reference sequence). CDR3 sequence: CASSNRGRGPNEKLFF. The CDR3 DNA reads TGTGCCAGCAGCAACAGGGGGCGCGGACCTAATGAAAAACTGTTTTTT. The full variable domain, completed using reference TRBV7-9 and TRBJ1-4, is DTGVSQNPRHKITKRGQNVTFRCDPISEHNRLYWYRQTLGQGPEFLTYFQNEAQLEKSRLLSDRFSAERPKGSFSTLEIQRTEQGDSAMYLCASSNRGRGPNEKLFFGSGTQLSVL.

The rearrangement uses TRBV15 and TRBJ1-5; TRBD1 matches 7 bases. CDR1 is LNHNV and CDR2 is YYDKDF in the germline V gene (reference sequence). This CDR3 has 14 residues. The J segment lost 7 bases and the V segment lost 5 bases, leaving 8 bases of the junction unmatched. DNA for the CDR3: TGTGCCACCAGCGTTGAGGGGGCCGGGCAGCCCCAGCATTTT. It specifies CATSVEGAGQPQHF.

The chain employs TRBV5-1 and TRBJ1-2, with a tentative D call TRBD1 (5 bases). The CDR3 totals 18 residues. Trimming took off 7 bases at V and 4 bases at J, with 29 bases between the two ends. The V gene's germline CDR1 is SGHRS and CDR2 YFSETQ. CDR3 in amino acids: CASRLIGPTYGTLYGYTF. The CDR3 nucleotides are TGCGCCAGCCGACTGATTGGACCGACTTACGGGACGCTCTATGGCTACACCTTC.

The V call is TRBV30, the J call TRBJ2-6; no definite D call. The CDR3 is made up of 13 amino acids. V lost 4 bases and J 4 bases, leaving 8 bases between the germline ends. The germline V gene has CDR1 GTSNPN and CDR2 SVGIG (reference sequence). Written as DNA, the CDR3 is TGTGCCTGGACCTCGGTGGGGGCCAACGTCCTGACTTTC. Translating gives CAWTSVGANVLTF.

The chain has TRBV2 and TRBJ1-3; the D is unclear. V was cut by 7 bases and J by 4 bases, with 14 bases left in between. Germline CDR1 SNHLY, CDR2 FYNNEI. This CDR3 has 14 residues. In DNA form, the CDR3 reads TGTGCCAGCAATTCGAAGCCGATGGGAAACACCATATATTTT. Its translation is CASNSKPMGNTIYF.

This clone was detected only a few times. The J gene is TRBJ2-1, the V gene TRBV5-1; tentative D call: TRBD2 (6 bases). Trimming left V 4 bases short and J 6 bases short, with 23 bases between. Germline V gives CDR1 SGHRS, CDR2 YFSETQ. The CDR3 is made up of 17 amino acids. CDR3 amino acids: CASSPPSLARGSNEQFF. CDR3 DNA sequence: TGCGCCAGCAGCCCTCCCTCACTAGCAAGGGGTTCCAATGAGCAGTTCTTC.

This clone was seen a handful of times. In DNA form, the CDR3 reads TGTGCTAGTGCCCCCGGGAGGACCCTCTACAATGAGCAGTTCTTC. It is translated as CASAPGRTLYNEQFF. The V and J genes are TRBV12-5 and TRBJ2-1; 7 bases are a match to TRBD2. With V trimmed by 7 bases and J by 3 bases, 9 bases remained unmatched. The CDR3 is made up of 15 amino acids. Germline V CDR1 and CDR2: LGHNT, FRNRAP.

This clone was seen only a few times. The rearrangement links TRBV5-1 to TRBJ1-1; 7 bases fit TRBD1. The CDR3 contains 15 residues. Germline values: CDR1 SGHRS, CDR2 YFSETQ. Trimming at V came to 1 base and at J to 5 bases, leaving 8 bases not matched to a gene. CDR3 DNA sequence: TGCGCCAGCAGCTTGTCGCTACAGGGGAGGACTGAAGCTTTCTTT. This translates into CASSLSLQGRTEAFF. The full variable domain, its missing parts supplied by reference TRBV5-1 and TRBJ1-1, is KAGVTQTPRYLIKTRGQQVTLSCSPISGHRSVSWYQQTPGQGLQFLFEYFSETQRNKGNFPGRFSGRQFSNSRSEMNVSTLELGDSALYLCASSLSLQGRTEAFFGQGTRLTVV.

The chain recombines TRBV9 with TRBJ2-1, with D possibly being TRBD2 (6 bases). This CDR3 is built from 13 residues. The germline CDR1 and CDR2 sequences are SGDLS and YYNGEE. Trimming stripped 0 bases from V and 12 bases from J, with 13 bases between. CDR3 nucleotides: TGTGCCAGCAGCGTAGGAGGCGGGGAGGTGCAGTTCTTC. Protein sequence: CASSVGGGEVQFF. Looking up the rest from reference TRBV9 and TRBJ2-1 gives the full variable domain: DSGVTQTPKHLITATGQRVTLRCSPRSGDLSVYWYQQSLDQGLQFLIQYYNGEERAKGNILERFSAQQFPDLHSELNLSSLELGDSALYFCASSVGGGEVQFFGPGTRLTVL.

The chain couples TRBV7-9 to TRBJ1-2; D not resolved. This CDR3 is 14 amino acids long. Germline assignment: CDR1 SEHNR and CDR2 FQNEAQ (reference sequence). Trimming took off 10 bases at V and 5 bases at J, with 20 bases between the two ends. Here the CDR3 DNA reads TGTGCCACCATTGCGAGTACTGGAGGGTATGGCTACACCTTC. It codes for CATIASTGGYGYTF.

The V call is TRBV27, the J call TRBJ1-5; D unclear. Between the trimmed V and J ends, which lost 2 bases and 2 bases, there was a span of 13 bases. Germline assignment: CDR1 MNHEY and CDR2 SMNVEV (reference sequence). The CDR3 has 16 amino acids. The CDR3 sequence: CASSLIGGRGNQPQHF. In DNA form, the CDR3 reads TGTGCCAGCAGTTTAATCGGAGGCCGCGGCAATCAGCCCCAGCATTTT.

The V and J genes are TRBV2 and TRBJ2-7; either TRBD1 or TRBD2 may supply D (6 bases each). The CDR3 runs to 15 residues. V lost 6 bases and J lost 3, with 18 bases in between. Germline V gene data show CDR1 as SNHLY and CDR2 as FYNNEI. The CDR3: CASRNPTGGGYEQYF. The CDR3 coding sequence is TGTGCCAGCAGAAACCCAACCGGGGGCGGCTACGAGCAGTACTTC. Supplemented by reference TRBV2 and TRBJ2-7, the full variable domain reads EPEVTQTPSHQVTQMGQEVILRCVPISNHLYFYWYRQILGQKVEFLVSFYNNEISEKSEIFDDQFSVERPDGSNFTLKIRSTKLEDSAMYFCASRNPTGGGYEQYFGPGTRLTVT.

This clone was observed a handful of times. This chain joins TRBV27 and TRBJ2-1, with D uncertain. Germline V gene sequence: CDR1 MNHEY, CDR2 SMNVEV (reference sequence). CDR3 length: 12 amino acids. The V end lost 4 bases, the J end lost 5 bases, and 6 bases lay between the germline ends. CDR3 bases: TGTGCCAGCAGTTCGTTGAACAATGAGCAGTTCTTC. It codes for CASSSLNNEQFF.

V gene TRBV4-2 combines with J gene TRBJ2-5; the D gene could be TRBD1 or TRBD2 (5 bases each). Trimming cost V 6 bases and J 4 bases, with 9 bases left between them. There are 12 residues in the CDR3. CDR1 LGHNA and CDR2 YNFKEQ come from the germline V gene. The CDR3 DNA is TGTGCCAGCAGAGGGGCGGGAGAGACCCAGTACTTC. Translating gives CASRGAGETQYF.